Each of the 15 T cell receptor beta chains below was sequenced from the same sample in a study of human T cells and chemical hapten exposure. Regarding time point: pre-sensitization, week 0. Documented treatment: therapeutic diphenylcyclopropenone sensitization with weekly scalp DPC. A single record per CDR3 protein comes from TCRdb applying MiXCR to the RACE reads. The sample records around 180,000 distinct CDR3 sequences, about 31% being singletons. The sequencing used whole blood, collected in connection with sensitization to the hapten diphenylcyclopropenone (DPC). The receptors here all came from a woman aged 25 to 45 with alopecia areata. Some clones in this sample may be carry-over from other donors' samples.

This clonotype was observed a handful of times. The chain joins TRBV4-3 to TRBJ2-7, with D maybe TRBD1 (6 bases). This CDR3 has 14 amino acids. The V gene's germline CDR1 is LGHNA and CDR2 YSLEER. V was cut by 5 bases and J by 3 bases, with 14 bases left in between. The CDR3 DNA reads as TGCGCCAGCAGCAGATTGGCAGGGGACTACGAGCAGTACTTC. As protein: CASSRLAGDYEQYF.

CDR3 sequence reads: CASSIAGGYNEQFF. CDR3 DNA: TGTGCCAGCTCGATAGCGGGAGGATACAATGAGCAGTTCTTC. V and J are TRBV2 and TRBJ2-1; TRBD2 matches 10 bases. This CDR3 region has 14 residues. Trimming cost V 8 bases and J 4 bases; bases outside gene matches: 5. Germline V lookup: CDR1 SNHLY, CDR2 FYNNEI. The whole variable domain, filled in from reference TRBV2 and TRBJ2-1, reads EPEVTQTPSHQVTQMGQEVILRCVPISNHLYFYWYRQILGQKVEFLVSFYNNEISEKSEIFDDQFSVERPDGSNFTLKIRSTKLEDSAMYFCASSIAGGYNEQFFGPGTRLTVL.

This clonotype was seen a handful of times. The chain combines TRBV28 with TRBJ1-2; D unclear. The CDR3 has 13 residues. Trimming pared 3 bases from V and 4 bases from J, leaving 9 bases between. Germline CDR1 and CDR2: MDHEN and SYDVKM. CDR3 loop: CASSLAGSYGYTF. Written as DNA, the CDR3 is TGTGCCAGCAGTTTGGCGGGCAGCTATGGCTACACCTTC.

This clonotype was recorded a few times. V usage is TRBV28 and J usage is TRBJ2-1, with 14 bases identical to TRBD2. Germline values: CDR1 MDHEN, CDR2 SYDVKM. After removal of 5 bases from V and 4 bases from J, the junction contained 22 bases not matched to a gene. This CDR3 has 22 amino acids. CDR3 nucleotides: TGTGCCAGCAGTCGACTAGCGGGAGGGCCCGCTGTACGCCCCCCTATGTACAATGAGCAGTTCTTC. Translated, it gives CASSRLAGGPAVRPPMYNEQFF.

The chain has TRBV5-4 and TRBJ2-1, with 8 bases fitting TRBD1. The length of the CDR3 is 16 residues. In germline, CDR1 is SGHNT, CDR2 YYREEE (reference sequence). Trimming took 0 bases from V and 7 from J; bases not matched to a gene: 9. CDR3 amino acids: CASSLAGTGGRNEQFF. CDR3 coding DNA: TGTGCCAGCAGCTTGGCAGGAACAGGGGGGAGGAATGAGCAGTTCTTC.

J is TRBJ2-5 and V is TRBV6-2 or TRBV6-3; 11 bases map to TRBD2. Germline trimming cut 6 bases from V and 6 bases from J; bases unmatched to any gene: 6. From germline, CDR1 is MNHEY and CDR2 SVGEGT. The CDR3 is 14 amino acids. CDR3 residues: CASSQTSGGKTQYF. The CDR3 DNA sequence: TGTGCCAGCAGCCAAACTAGCGGGGGAAAGACCCAGTACTTC.

The CDR3 DNA reads TGCAGCGTCGCCGAGATGAACACTGAAGCTTTCTTT. Translating it yields CSVAEMNTEAFF. V usage is TRBV29-1 and J usage is TRBJ1-1; D is uncertain. The CDR3 sequence is 12 residues long. The germline gives CDR1 SQVTM, CDR2 ANQGSEA. Trimming shortened V by 6 bases and J by 0 bases, and 8 bases separated the two germline ends. The whole variable domain, filled in from reference TRBV29-1 and TRBJ1-1, reads SAVISQKPSRDICQRGTSLTIQCQVDSQVTMMFWYRQQPGQSLTLIATANQGSEATYESGFVIDKFPISRPNLTFSTLTVSNMSPEDSSIYLCSVAEMNTEAFFGQGTRLTVV.

This CDR3 is CASSFFQGANTGELFF. CDR3 bases: TGTGCCAGCAGCTTCTTTCAGGGCGCGAACACCGGGGAGCTGTTTTTT. The chain combines TRBV7-2 with TRBJ2-2; D might be TRBD1 (5 bases). Trimming removed 3 bases from V and 0 bases from J, with 11 bases in between. CDR1 is SGHTA and CDR2 is FQGNSA in the germline V gene. The CDR3 is 16 amino acids.

J is TRBJ2-3 and V is TRBV29-1, with D possibly being TRBD1 or TRBD2 (5 bases each). CDR3 length: 18 residues. CDR1 is SQVTM and CDR2 is ANQGSEA in the germline V gene. Trimming stripped 0 bases from V and 5 bases from J, with 24 bases between. The chain's CDR3 is CSVEDWGREEGQGDTQYF. The CDR3 region has the DNA TGCAGCGTTGAAGATTGGGGCAGGGAAGAGGGTCAGGGAGATACGCAGTATTTT.

The V and J genes are TRBV9 and TRBJ2-7, with 8 bases lining up with TRBD2. V was pared by 4 bases and J by 0 bases, with 9 bases of the junction left unmatched. CDR1 SGDLS and CDR2 YYNGEE come from the germline V gene. The CDR3 is 16 residues long. CDR3 in DNA: TGTGCCAGCAGCTTGGCGGGACTAGGAAGCTCCTACGAGCAGTACTTC. It yields the protein CASSLAGLGSSYEQYF.

This clonotype showed up just a few times. The chain links TRBV5-1 to TRBJ2-7; 7 bases are shared with TRBD2. Losses at the gene ends were 0 bases for V and 4 bases for J; bases not matched to a gene: 7. The CDR3 contains 15 residues. Germline assignment: CDR1 SGHRS and CDR2 YFSETQ. CDR3: CASSLAPGGTYEQYF. Written as DNA, the CDR3 is TGCGCCAGCAGCTTGGCACCCGGGGGGACTTACGAGCAGTACTTC.

This clonotype came up a few times. The chain is built from TRBV12-3 or TRBV12-4 and TRBJ1-2; 9 positions match TRBD1. V trimming: 9 bases; J trimming: 2 bases; junction bases outside the gene matches: 4. The CDR3 is 13 amino acids. CDR3 DNA sequence: TGTGCCAGTGAGACAGGGGGGAACTATGGCTACACCTTC. Residues: CASETGGNYGYTF.

This clonotype was counted a few times. The chain recombines TRBV28 with TRBJ2-7; 11 nucleotides align to TRBD2. This CDR3 comprises 15 residues. Trimming took 6 bases from V and 1 from J; bases not matched to a gene: 5. Germline V CDR1 and CDR2: MDHEN, SYDVKM. CDR3 DNA sequence: TGTGCCAGCAGCCAAGGGACTAGCGGATCCTACGAGCAGTACTTC. Encoded protein: CASSQGTSGSYEQYF.

This clonotype was recorded a few times. This sequence joins TRBV28 and TRBJ1-2; TRBD1 agrees at 7 bases. Looked up from germline, CDR1 is MDHEN and CDR2 is SYDVKM. The CDR3 extends over 12 amino acids. Losses at the gene ends were 5 bases for V and 8 bases for J; bases not matched to a gene: 5. CDR3 DNA sequence: TGTGCCAGCAGTGGGGGGACAGTAGGCTACACCTTC. Translating gives CASSGGTVGYTF.

The V gene is TRBV20-1, the J gene TRBJ2-1, with D uncertain. This CDR3 has 13 amino acids. The V gene's germline CDR1 is DFQATT and CDR2 SNEGSKA (reference sequence). V lost 0 bases, J lost 7 bases, and 10 bases lay in between. In nucleotides, the CDR3 is TGCAGTGCTAGAGACCCGGGTAGGAATGAGCAGTTCTTC. It translates to CSARDPGRNEQFF.